This is a list of T cell receptor beta chains from one sample in a study of cytomegalovirus exposure and HLA in healthy donors. Some clones are missing from TCRdb's copy, which holds only in-frame ones; the method was immunoSEQ multiplex PCR. Of about 110,000 clones in the sample, over 65% are singletons; the top ten hold about 2.7%. The sequencing sample was made of PBMCs. The receptor set was obtained from a woman between 18 and 29 years old in good health and CMV-seronegative. The CDR3 runs from the conserved cysteine through the conserved F or W. The D gene is left open where the match is weak. Where a row states a size, it is once, few, many or the class of an expanded clone; other rows omit it.

j_call d_call clone_size v_call cdr3_nt cdr3_aa
TRBJ2-7 - - TRBV4-1 TGCGCCAGCAGCCATCCGGGCGGGGTCGAGCAGTACTTC CASSHPGGVEQYF
TRBJ2-2 TRBD1 - TRBV7-6 TGTGCCAGCAGCTCCATTTCGATTTGGGACAGGGGGAGCACCGGGGAGCTGTTTTTT CASSSISIWDRGSTGELFF
TRBJ1-5 - few TRBV5-6 TGTGCCAGCAGCTTGGGATACAGTGGGCCTCAGCCCCAGCATTTT CASSLGYSGPQPQHF
TRBJ1-2 TRBD1 - TRBV7-2 TGTGCCAGCAGCACAGGGGCGGGCGCGGGGGGCTACACCTTC CASSTGAGAGGYTF
TRBJ1-1 - - TRBV28 TGTGCCAGCAGTCCTTACCAGGTAATATCTGGTGAAGCTTTCTTT CASSPYQVISGEAFF
TRBJ2-2 - - TRBV6-5 TGTGCCAGCAGCCCTTACAGGGCTACCGGGGAGCTGTTTTTT CASSPYRATGELFF
TRBJ1-1 - - TRBV7-6 TGTGCCAGCAGCTATGACACCAACACTGAAGCTTTCTTT CASSYDTNTEAFF
TRBJ2-3 - - TRBV5-6 TGTGCCAGCAGCCTTACGCGGGCCTTCACAGATACGCAGTATTTT CASSLTRAFTDTQYF
TRBJ1-5 - - TRBV15 TGTGCCACCACCCGGGGTCTCAATCAGCCCCAGCATTTT CATTRGLNQPQHF
TRBJ2-1 - - TRBV6-4 TGTGCCAGCAGTGTTATCGCGGGACCCTACAATGAGCAGTTCTTC CASSVIAGPYNEQFF
TRBJ1-4 - - TRBV2 TGTGCCAGCAGTGAAGCTCGTAGAACTAATGAAAAACTGTTTTTT CASSEARRTNEKLFF
TRBJ2-3 - - TRBV5-4 TGTGCCAGCAGCGCCGGGGGTTCTAGCACAGATACGCAGTATTTT CASSAGGSSTDTQYF
TRBJ1-1 - few TRBV4-1 TGCGCCAGCAGCCCACCGGGACTACGGAACACTGAAGCTTTCTTT CASSPPGLRNTEAFF
TRBJ1-5 TRBD1 - TRBV18 TGTGCCAGCTCCCGTACAGGGGACGATCAGCCCCAGCATTTT CASSRTGDDQPQHF
TRBJ1-1 - - TRBV30 TGTGCCTGGAGTGTAATGGTCGGTGAAGCTTTCTTT CAWSVMVGEAFF
TRBJ2-3 TRBD2 - TRBV10-3 TGTGCCATCAGCTCTGGCGGGAGCTTCGGCACAGATACGCAGTATTTT CAISSGGSFGTDTQYF
TRBJ2-5 - - TRBV5-1 TGCGCCAGCAGCTTGCAGGGTAGGGAAGAGACCCAGTACTTC CASSLQGREETQYF
TRBJ1-1 - - TRBV19 TGTGCCAGTAGCCCGAGGGTCGGCGCAGGCGACACTGAAGCTTTCTTT CASSPRVGAGDTEAFF
TRBJ1-1 TRBD1 few TRBV5-8 TGTGCCAGCAGAGGGGACAGGGAGTACACTGAAGCTTTCTTT CASRGDREYTEAFF
TRBJ2-3 - - TRBV6-5 TGTGCCAGCAGCGACGCCTCGACTAGCACAGATACGCAGTATTTT CASSDASTSTDTQYF
TRBJ1-1 - - TRBV19 TGTGCCAGTAGTATTAATGCGGGGGGTAACACTGAAGCTTTCTTT CASSINAGGNTEAFF
TRBJ2-7 TRBD1 few TRBV15 TGTGCCACCACGACAGGGGGCGGAGACGAGCAGTACTTC CATTTGGGDEQYF
TRBJ1-1 TRBD1 - TRBV7-9 TGTGCCAGCAGCTTAGTACAGGGGACTGAAGCTTTCTTT CASSLVQGTEAFF
TRBJ1-1 - - TRBV19 TGTGCCAGTAGACGCCGTCGTAGTCAGGGCGATGAAGCTTTCTTT CASRRRRSQGDEAFF
TRBJ2-7 - - TRBV6-6 TGTGCCAGCATCCCGACTAGAGGGTCCTACGAGCAGTACTTC CASIPTRGSYEQYF
TRBJ1-1 - - TRBV27 TGTGCCAGCAGTTTAGCTTGGCACACTGAAGCTTTCTTT CASSLAWHTEAFF
TRBJ1-1 - - TRBV25-1 TGTGCCAGCAGTGTTCTGGGGTCTTGGGGCCCTGAAGCTTTCTTT CASSVLGSWGPEAFF
TRBJ2-6 TRBD2 - TRBV2 TGTGCCAGCATCCACTTAGCGGGGGGGCCTCCTGGGGCCAACGTCCTGACTTTC CASIHLAGGPPGANVLTF
TRBJ1-5 - - TRBV4-1 TGCGCCAGCAGCCAATATAGCAATCAGCCCCAGCATTTT CASSQYSNQPQHF
TRBJ1-2 TRBD1 - TRBV9 TGTGCCAGCAGCGAGGGGAGCTTCACAGGGGGGAATGGCTACACCTTC CASSEGSFTGGNGYTF
TRBJ2-3 TRBD2 - TRBV7-9 TGTGCCAGCAGCCGTCTAGCGGGGACAGATACGCAGTATTTT CASSRLAGTDTQYF
TRBJ2-5 TRBD1 - TRBV27 TGTGCCAGCAGTTCCAACCGGGACAGGGTTCGGGTGACCCAGTACTTC CASSSNRDRVRVTQYF
TRBJ2-1 TRBD2 once TRBV6-4 TGTGCCAGCAGTGAGCGGGAGCACAATGAGCAGTTCTTC CASSEREHNEQFF
TRBJ1-5 TRBD1 few TRBV30 TGTGCCTGGAGTGGGGGACAGGTCAATCAGCCCCAGCATTTT CAWSGGQVNQPQHF
TRBJ1-1 - - TRBV6-5 TGTGCCAGCAGTTACTCGATAGGGGTGAACACTGAAGCTTTCTTT CASSYSIGVNTEAFF
TRBJ2-2 TRBD2 - TRBV6-5 TGTGCCAGTAGACTAGCGGGAGACTCCGGGGAGCTGTTTTTT CASRLAGDSGELFF
TRBJ1-3 TRBD1 - TRBV19 TGTGCCAGTAGAGGCGAATGGACAGGGGCTGGAAACACCATATATTTT CASRGEWTGAGNTIYF
TRBJ2-7 TRBD1 - TRBV7-9 TGTGCCAGCAGCTCATTCGGACAGGATCCTCACTACGAGCAGTACTTC CASSSFGQDPHYEQYF
TRBJ1-1 - few TRBV6-1 TGTGCCAGCAGTGGATTGACAGGATTGGGCACTGAAGCTTTCTTT CASSGLTGLGTEAFF
TRBJ1-2 - - TRBV7-2 TGTGCCAGCAGCTTAGCGATGGGGGCAGGCTACACCTTC CASSLAMGAGYTF
TRBJ2-7 TRBD2 few TRBV27 TGTGCCAGCAAACGGACTAGCGGGGCCTACGAGCAGTACTTC CASKRTSGAYEQYF
TRBJ1-5 TRBD1 few TRBV5-8 TGTGCCAGCAGCTCTGGTTGGGGACAGGAGTATCAGCCCCAGCATTTT CASSSGWGQEYQPQHF
TRBJ1-2 - - TRBV7-9 TGTGCCAGCAGCTCCCCGGGAGGGGGTGGCTACACCTTC CASSSPGGGGYTF
TRBJ2-1 - - TRBV6-5 TGTGCCAGCAGTCGGAGGGAATTGGATGAGCAGTTCTTC CASSRRELDEQFF
TRBJ1-5 - - TRBV27 TGTGCCAGCAGCTCGACAACGGGGGATCAGCCCCAGCATTTT CASSSTTGDQPQHF
TRBJ1-1 - few TRBV4-2 TGTGCCAGCAGCCAAGATTACTACTCCCGGAGGGGTAACACTGAAGCTTTCTTT CASSQDYYSRRGNTEAFF
TRBJ2-3 TRBD2 - TRBV28 TGTGCCAGCAGGGTACTAGCGGTATACAGTGGGACAGATACGCAGTATTTT CASRVLAVYSGTDTQYF
TRBJ1-3 TRBD1 - TRBV9 TGTGCCAGCACCTTGACAGGGAACTCTGGAAACACCATATATTTT CASTLTGNSGNTIYF